A single sample is the source of the 6 T cell receptor beta chains below, sequenced in a study of T cell repertoires in cytomegalovirus infection. These TCRs are of unknown antigen specificity. One entry per CDR3 protein results from TCRdb running MiXCR on the reads. The sample has about 830,000 distinct CDR3 sequences; about 33% are singletons. The sample here was cultured CD8+ T cells from PBMCs, taken from culture after CMV antigen stimulation. The receptor set was obtained from a human donor in good health (CMV status not recorded). Some clones in this sample may be carry-over from other donors' samples.

This clonotype showed up just a few times. V gene TRBV7-9 combines with J gene TRBJ2-4; 11 bases map to TRBD1. This CDR3 is built from 21 residues. CDR1 SEHNR and CDR2 FQNEAQ come from the germline V gene (reference sequence). V lost 5 bases and J lost 4; bases outside the gene matches: 22. The DNA of the CDR3 is TGTGCCAGCAGCCCTCCATACGCGGCGACGGGACAGGGGGAGGATAAAAACATTCAGTACTTC. The encoded protein is CASSPPYAATGQGEDKNIQYF.

This chain uses TRBV12-3 or TRBV12-4 with TRBJ2-7; D unclear. The CDR3 has 13 amino acids. Trimming pared 4 bases from V and 0 bases from J, leaving 7 bases between. CDR3 region: CASSSESSYEQYF. DNA for the CDR3: TGTGCCAGCAGTTCTGAGTCCTCCTACGAGCAGTACTTC.

This clonotype was found a few times. The chain has TRBV4-3 and TRBJ2-5; 11 bases are a match to TRBD2. Losses at the gene ends were 0 bases for V and 5 bases for J; bases not matched to a gene: 11. Germline loops: CDR1 LGHNA, CDR2 YSLEER. This CDR3 has 18 amino acids. This CDR3 is CASSQDLFTSGGQETQYF. The CDR3 bases are TGCGCCAGCAGCCAAGATCTTTTCACTAGCGGGGGTCAGGAGACCCAGTACTTC.

The V gene is TRBV12-3 or TRBV12-4, the J gene TRBJ2-5; perhaps TRBD2 as D (6 bases). The CDR3 totals 13 residues. V was cut by 10 bases and J by 4 bases, with 16 bases left in between. CDR3 amino acids: CATSGQGGETQYF. The CDR3 nucleotides are TGTGCCACCTCGGGGCAGGGAGGAGAGACCCAGTACTTC.

This clonotype was found a few times. This chain links TRBV6-5 with TRBJ1-2; the D gene is possibly TRBD1 (5 bases). Trimming pared 1 base from V and 8 bases from J, leaving 14 bases between. Germline CDR1 is MNHEY and CDR2 is SVGAGI. The CDR3 spans 14 residues. The CDR3 sequence: CASSYLVQGFGYTF. Written as DNA, the CDR3 is TGTGCCAGCAGTTACTTAGTCCAGGGTTTCGGCTACACCTTC.

This rearrangement joins TRBV24-1 to TRBJ2-1; D possibly corresponds to TRBD1 (5 bases). There are 14 residues in the CDR3. The V end lost 4 bases, the J end lost 3 bases, and 9 bases lay between the germline ends. Germline CDR1 and CDR2: KGHDR and SFDVKD. CDR3 sequence: CATSDLDSYNEQFF. The CDR3 nucleotides are TGTGCCACCAGTGACCTTGACAGCTACAATGAGCAGTTCTTC.